This entry describes one TCR beta chain. Its antigen remains undetermined. Sequence at one end of the junction differs from germline and may be a read error. This entry is derived from a study of T cells in Graves' hyperthyroidism and ophthalmopathy (dated by TCRdb to between 2018 and 2020). Context from the whole study: Peripheral blood samples were taken at the time of initial diagnosis, prior to any treatment. Once sampling was done, hyperthyroidism patients were given methimazole at a starting dose of 30 mg daily, whereas ophthalmopathy patients were given high-dose intravenous methylprednisolone. For training and testing, the roughly 97 patients in the discovery cohort were randomly divided in a 7:3 ratio. Whether ophthalmopathy could be predicted prospectively was tested in an independent validation cohort made up of roughly 20 hyperthyroidism patients plus 17 patients who later progressed to ophthalmopathy. To identify TCR V-J signatures that set the groups apart, the researchers used a discovery cohort of 100 patients, made up of 43 with Graves' ophthalmopathy and about 59 with stable Graves' hyperthyroidism. The study also compared thyroid tissue and blood T-cell repertoires from five or six Graves' hyperthyroidism patients. TCR Vbeta CDR3 sequencing of around 130 peripheral blood samples (roughly 43 ophthalmopathy, 75 hyperthyroidism and 17 progressor patients) is reported in the paper.

The TCR beta CDR3 regions were amplified from RNA transcripts. The TCR CDR3 was subjected to a first round of RT-PCR using the HTBI primer set and the Qiagen OneStep RT-PCR kit. Libraries were constructed in a second round of multiplex PCR, after which size selection and purification were performed. Paired-end sequencing of the libraries was performed with 100 bp reads on an Illumina HiSeq2000. The original methods were these. SOAPnuke was used to process the raw data, removing reads that contained adapters or uncalled bases, had a mean Phred below 15, or lacked an exact match to the constant primer or identifier. High-quality paired reads were merged with COPE v1.2.5, and unique nucleotide sequences were defined as clonotypes. Clonotypes were aligned to IMGT TRBV, TRBD and TRBJ reference segments using MiTCR v1.1. The analysis was restricted to V-J combinations with a frequency above 0.0001, which together covered 99.2% of the repertoires. A TCS score was defined as the ratio of F50 (clonal expansion) to E x V (chaos), with BLOSUM62-based TCRdist applied between CDR3 peptides within each V-J. Welch's t-statistics and random forest reduced fewer than 550 V-J features to roughly 13, which were used in a naive Bayes classifier (R e1071). TCRdb reran the public reads through fastp at Q25 and MiXCR, keeping productive beta chains. Every entry covers one CDR3 protein and lists the most common genes and DNA from its rows. Clone size and V and J calls follow TCRdb, not the original study. Across this sample there are about 360,000 distinct CDR3 sequences, with roughly 13% seen only once. Of the sample, around 21% falls within the top ten clones.

On the study overall, not on this receptor specifically: Most expanded thyroid clonotypes (frequency above 0.001) were also detected in blood, a finding suggesting that blood repertoires may reflect thyroid immune responses. In validation, the model predicted progression to ophthalmopathy with over 60% sensitivity and less than 80% specificity, a median of around six months before onset. A model built on a 13 V-J signature distinguished ophthalmopathy from stable hyperthyroidism, reaching roughly 88% sensitivity and about 81% specificity in cross-validation and 80%/75% in testing. No statistical method was used to fix the sample size in advance, and group allocation was not hidden from the investigators.

CDR1 and CDR2 are drawn from the germline V gene (reference sequence): LGHDT, YNNKEL. From cysteine to phenylalanine, the CDR3 is 15 amino acids long. Only the CDR3 part of the read is kept: 45 bases, read in frame from the first base. Hyperthyroidism patients were newly diagnosed, had a disease duration of under 2 months, and were aged 18 to 65 years. Patients with uncontrolled infections, other autoimmune diseases, pregnancy or lactation were excluded. Diagnoses were established on the basis of clinical symptoms, serum thyroxine and TRAb, thyroid ultrasound, and orbital computed tomography. Blood from progressor patients was collected at the time of first diagnosis with hyperthyroidism, before any ophthalmopathy symptoms had appeared. PBMCs were isolated from 7.5 to 10 ml of fresh peripheral blood by Ficoll-Paque density gradient centrifugation. Progressor patients were defined as those initially diagnosed with Graves' hyperthyroidism in whom ophthalmopathy developed during follow-up. Trizol reagent was used to extract total RNA, and RNA quality was then checked on an Agilent 2100 Bioanalyzer.

The sequence derives from a man in his thirties or forties with Graves' hyperthyroidism that later progressed to Graves' ophthalmopathy. The chain couples TRBV3-1 to TRBJ1-1; too little of a D gene remains to name it. The sequenced material came from blood. The CDR3 region has the sequence CSSSQVEWINAEAFF. The nucleotide sequence reads as follows: TGTTCCAGCAGCCAAGTCGAATGGATAAACGCTGAAGCTTTCTTT.